The 29 T cell receptor beta chains given below trace back to one sample, sequenced in a study of tumor-infiltrating lymphocytes in primary liver carcinoma (TCRdb year 2017). Sequenced on an Illumina HiSeq 2500. Using a constant-region primer and ProtoScript II reverse transcriptase, TCRbeta-specific cDNA was reverse-transcribed from approximately 500 ng total RNA. The TCRbeta libraries were prepared through three rounds of nested multiplex PCR following a slightly modified ARM-PCR procedure. Each of the first two PCR rounds ran for approximately 10 cycles and used multiplex TRBV1-TRBV30 forward primers together with a Cbeta reverse primer. TCRdb redid the processing of the public reads, applying fastp at Q25 and MiXCR, and retained in-frame beta chains. Under each unique CDR3 protein, matching rows form one entry showing the most common genes and DNA. Across this sample there are 320,000 or so distinct CDR3 sequences, with approximately 60% seen only once. The biggest ten clones account for about 8.4% of the sample.

RNA from unsorted whole blood was extracted with TRIzol reagent, and germline DNA was obtained with the DNeasy Blood & Tissue kit. The sequenced material came from peripheral blood. The receptor source for this set is a man in his forties with primary liver carcinoma and hepatitis B virus infection.

V gene TRBV6-6 combines with J gene TRBJ2-2; 11 bases align to TRBD2. The CDR3 contains 20 residues. The ends lost 6 bases at V and 4 bases at J; junction bases unmatched: 19. Germline V gene data show CDR1 as MNHNY and CDR2 as SVGAGI (reference sequence). In nucleotides, the CDR3 is TGTGCCAGCAGCCAAAGGGGGACTAGCGGACCCAGACGGGGCACCGGGGAGCTGTTTTTT. It codes for CASSQRGTSGPRRGTGELFF.

The count of this clonotype is one. This rearrangement joins TRBV11-2 to TRBJ1-2; D call uncertain. Trimming took 7 bases from V and 4 from J, leaving 16 bases between them. This CDR3 comprises 14 residues. Germline V lookup: CDR1 SGHAT, CDR2 FQNNGV. CDR3 sequence (DNA): TGTGCCAGCAACGTCAAGGGATTTGGCTATGGCTACACCTTC. Translating it yields CASNVKGFGYGYTF.

With respect to this clonotype: A much more abundant neighbour one base away suggests this may be a read error. V usage is TRBV6-1 and J usage is TRBJ2-2; 7 nucleotides agree with TRBD1. V dropped 10 bases and J dropped 4; count of bases not matched to a gene: 12. Germline V CDR1 and CDR2: MNHNS, SASEGT. This CDR3 is built from 15 residues. CDR3 sequence: CATSGDRVITGELFF. Here the CDR3 DNA reads TGTGCCACTTCAGGAGACAGGGTTATCACCGGGGAGCTGTTTTTT.

This clonotype has a count of ten or more. V is TRBV4-1 and J is TRBJ1-5; unclear D gene. The germline V and J ends were trimmed by 6 bases and 5 bases, with 11 bases remaining between them. The CDR3 contains 13 residues. Looked up from germline, CDR1 is MGHRA and CDR2 is YSYEKL. In DNA, the CDR3 is TGCGCCAGCAGTTTTGCTCTCGATCAGCCCCAGCATTTT. It translates to CASSFALDQPQHF.

To note about this clonotype: This may come from a read error, since a much larger clone is one base off. This rearrangement joins TRBV7-9 to TRBJ2-7; no clear D. V gave up 7 bases and J gave up 8 bases, with 12 bases separating them. Germline CDR1 is SEHNR and CDR2 is FQNEAQ (reference sequence). CDR3 length: 11 amino acids. CDR3 sequence (DNA): TGTGCCAGCACCCCGGTGCGGAAGCAGTACTTC. This encodes CASTPVRKQYF.

About this clonotype itself: Possible read error: a much larger clone is one base away. This chain links TRBV4-1 with TRBJ2-7; D remains unclear. This CDR3 is built from 13 residues. Germline V lookup: CDR1 MGHRA, CDR2 YSYEKL. In DNA, the CDR3 is TGCGCCAGCAACCAAGGACCGGTCGGCAAGCAGTACTTC. It encodes CASNQGPVGKQYF.

This sequence joins TRBV28 and TRBJ1-2, with D possibly being TRBD1 (6 bases). The V and J ends lost 4 bases and 8 bases respectively, with 20 bases between them. The length of the CDR3 is 15 residues. Germline V gene data show CDR1 as MDHEN and CDR2 as SYDVKM. The CDR3 sequence is CASSSTRQGRTGYTF. Here the CDR3 DNA reads TGTGCCAGCAGTTCTACTCGCCAGGGGCGTACAGGCTACACCTTC.

On this clonotype itself: Given a much more abundant clone one base away, this may be a read error. The chain uses TRBV12-3 or TRBV12-4 and TRBJ1-1; the match to TRBD1 covers 7 bases. This CDR3 is built from 15 residues. This CDR3 is CACSLLTGAATEAFF. The CDR3 bases are TGTGCCTGCAGTTTATTAACAGGGGCGGCCACTGAAGCTTTCTTT.

This clonotype has more than one count but fewer than ten. One end of the junction does not line up with germline, which may come from a read error. V gene TRBV4-1 combines with J gene TRBJ2-1; D is uncertain. Germline CDR1 is MGHRA and CDR2 is YSYEKL. CDR3 length: 16 residues. DNA for the CDR3: TGCGCCAGCAGCCAAGATGAGCTATCGGTTTACAATGAGCAGTTCTTT. Translation: CASSQDELSVYNEQFF.

About this clonotype itself: An end of the junction differs from the germline gene, which may be a read error. The V gene is TRBV11-2, the J gene TRBJ2-1, with D possibly matching TRBD2 (6 bases). CDR1 and CDR2 from the germline V gene are SGHAT and FQNNGV. The CDR3 consists of 14 residues. CDR3 protein: CASSLISGLNKQFF. DNA for the CDR3: TGTGCCAGCAGCTTAATTAGCGGTCTCAATAAGCAGTTCTTC.

On this clonotype itself: It may be a read error: a sequence one base away is much more abundant. Since the CDR3 does not end with the conserved phenylalanine or tryptophan, this likely comes from a read error. The J gene is TRBJ2-3, the V gene TRBV5-1; D ambiguous. This CDR3 is 11 amino acids long. V was shortened by 1 base and J by 5 bases, with 2 bases between the two germline ends. Germline assignment: CDR1 SGHRS and CDR2 YFSETQ. In DNA, the CDR3 is TGCGCCAGCAGCTTGCAAGATACGCAGTATTCT. It encodes CASSLQDTQYS.

To note about this clonotype: A read error may be the cause here, since a much bigger clone is one base away. The CDR3 DNA is TGTGCCATCAGGGATAGTAGCACAGATATGCAGTATTTT. Translated: CAIRDSSTDMQYF. The V gene is TRBV10-3, the J gene TRBJ2-3; D is unresolved. Germline CDR1 is ENHRY and CDR2 is SYGVKD. CDR3 length: 13 residues.

This rearrangement joins TRBV29-1 to TRBJ2-3; D perhaps matches TRBD1 (6 bases). This CDR3 has 13 residues. Germline loops: CDR1 SQVTM, CDR2 ANQGSEA. Trimming removed 4 bases from V and 8 bases from J, with 16 bases in between. The CDR3 DNA is TGCAGCGTTGGGGTAGCAGGGGACGGTACGCAGTATTTT. This gives the protein CSVGVAGDGTQYF.

This clonotype was seen a single time. A much larger clone differs by one base, so this may be a read error. The rearrangement joins TRBV6-6 to TRBJ2-2; D might be TRBD2 (5 bases). Germline V lookup: CDR1 MNHNY, CDR2 SVGAGI (reference sequence). CDR3 length equals 13 residues. For the CDR3, the DNA is TGTGCCAGCACCATCATGGAGCCCGGGGAGCTGTCTTTT. Protein: CASTIMEPGELSF.

A word on this clonotype: One junction end disagrees with the germline gene, perhaps due to a read error. The chain uses TRBV29-1 and TRBJ1-4, with TRBD1 matching 10 bases. CDR1 and CDR2 from the germline V gene are SQVTM and ANQGSEA. The CDR3 spans 16 residues. The CDR3 bases are TGCAGAGTTCGGACAGGGGGGGTGGCAACTAATGAAAAAGTGTTTTTT. Translating gives CRVRTGGVATNEKVFF.

The chain employs TRBV20-1 and TRBJ2-7; 9 positions agree with TRBD1. The CDR3 has 15 amino acids. The germline V gene encodes CDR1 DFQATT and CDR2 SNEGSKA (reference sequence). V shed 2 bases and J 4 bases; nucleotides not matched to a gene: 9. The CDR3 nucleotides are TGCAGTGCTAGACACCCCCGGGACAGGGTATACGAGCAGTACTTC. Translated: CSARHPRDRVYEQYF.

Remarks on this clonotype: A single base separates this from a much larger clone, so it may be a read error. The J gene is TRBJ2-5, the V gene TRBV6-5; D is ambiguous. Per germline, CDR1 MNHEY and CDR2 SVGAGI. Deletions cut 5 bases from V and 7 bases from J, with 20 bases between. CDR3 size: 15 residues. The CDR3 reads CASSEARLMEVTQYF. As DNA, the CDR3 is TGTGCCAGCAGTGAGGCGAGGCTTATGGAAGTGACCCAGTACTTC.

This rearrangement joins TRBV19 to TRBJ2-5, with 7 bases aligning to TRBD2. The CDR3 has 12 residues. Looked up from germline, CDR1 is LNHDA and CDR2 is SQIVND (reference sequence). V lost 5 bases to trimming and J lost 5 bases; unmatched junction nucleotides: 2. The CDR3 protein is CASSRAGETQYF. CDR3 bases: TGTGCCAGTAGTCGAGCGGGGGAGACCCAGTACTTC.

The chain is built from TRBV7-6 and TRBJ2-1; D remains ambiguous. The CDR3 has 11 residues. Between the trimmed V and J ends, which lost 4 bases and 12 bases, there was a span of 10 bases. The germline CDR1 and CDR2 sequences are SGHVS and FNYEAQ. This chain's CDR3 is CASSSSLVQFF. The CDR3 region has the DNA TGTGCCAGCAGCTCCTCTCTCGTGCAGTTCTTC.

Note on this clonotype: An end of the junction does not agree with germline; a read error may underlie this. The rearrangement links TRBV11-1 to TRBJ2-6, with TRBD1 as a possible D gene (5 bases). The CDR3 is 15 amino acids. Germline V gene lookup returns CDR1 SGHAT and CDR2 FQDESV (reference sequence). The CDR3 region is CASSIGSSGANLLTF. The CDR3 DNA reads as TGTGCCAGCAGCATAGGTTCCTCTGGGGCCAACCTCCTGACTTTC.

As for this clonotype: An end of the junction differs from the germline gene, which may be a read error. The chain has TRBV29-1 and TRBJ2-4, with 10 bases that match TRBD2. Germline-derived CDR1 and CDR2 are SQVTM and ANQGSEA. This CDR3 region has 14 residues. The CDR3 protein is CSVGTSGMGNIQWF. In nucleotides, the CDR3 is TGCAGCGTTGGGACTAGCGGTATGGGGAACATTCAGTGGTTC.

This clonotype has a handful of counts. One junction end disagrees with the germline gene, perhaps due to a read error. This rearrangement joins TRBV30 to TRBJ1-1; unclear D gene. The CDR3 totals 12 residues. Germline assignment: CDR1 GTSNPN and CDR2 SVGIG (reference sequence). For the CDR3, the DNA is TGTGCTTGGAGTTACGGAGACACTGAAGCTTTCTTT. It codes for CAWSYGDTEAFF.

The CDR3 DNA is TGTGCCTGGAGTGCTTTCCCAGGGGGATTGACAGATACGCAGTATTTT. It encodes CAWSAFPGGLTDTQYF. The V call is TRBV30, the J call TRBJ2-3, with 7 bases matching TRBD1. The CDR3 is 16 amino acids. With V trimmed by 1 base and J by 3 bases, 10 bases remained unmatched. Germline V gene sequence: CDR1 GTSNPN, CDR2 SVGIG (reference sequence).

On this clonotype: One base away lies a much larger clone, so this may be a sequencing read error. V is TRBV4-1 and J is TRBJ2-2; 8 bases match TRBD2. Germline V gene sequence: CDR1 MGHRA, CDR2 YSYEKL. CDR3 size: 17 residues. DNA for the CDR3: TGCGCCAGCAGCCAAGACGCTCGGGGGGCGCAAAGCGGGGGGCTGTTTTTT. Its protein is CASSQDARGAQSGGLFF.

This clonotype was recorded only once. Being one base from a much bigger clone, this may be a read error. This sequence joins TRBV6-1 and TRBJ2-7; 8 nucleotides align to TRBD1. Germline V gene sequence: CDR1 MNHNS, CDR2 SASEGT. The CDR3 covers 14 residues. The ends lost 8 bases at V and 5 bases at J; junction bases unmatched: 11. The chain's CDR3 is CASCPDRVSHEQYF. CDR3 in DNA: TGTGCCAGCTGTCCGGACAGGGTTTCCCACGAGCAGTACTTC.

For this clonotype: A much larger clone lies one base from this, so it may be a read error. The gene calls are TRBV4-2 and TRBJ1-4; D remains unclear. This CDR3 has 12 amino acids. Germline V gives CDR1 LGHNA, CDR2 YNFKEQ. V lost 1 base and J lost 9, with 6 bases in between. In nucleotides, the CDR3 is TGTGCCAGCAGCCAAGCTGGGAAAAAACTGTTTTTT. It codes for CASSQAGKKLFF.

This clonotype was observed many times. This chain uses TRBV4-2 with TRBJ2-5; D uncertain. The CDR3 spans 16 residues. Germline V gives CDR1 LGHNA, CDR2 YNFKEQ. The V end was cut by 3 bases, the J end by 2 bases, with 16 bases between. DNA for the CDR3: TGTGCCAGCAGCCACGTTCACCCGGACGTACAAGAGACCCAGTACTTC. Protein product: CASSHVHPDVQETQYF.

This clonotype was seen repeatedly, ten times or more. V is TRBV6-2 or TRBV6-3 and J is TRBJ2-7; no clear D. Trimming shortened V by 7 bases and J by 0 bases, and 4 bases separated the two germline ends. This CDR3 spans 11 amino acids. The V gene's germline CDR1 is MNHEY and CDR2 SVGEGT. CDR3 coding DNA: TGTGCCAGCAAGGCCTCCTACGAGCAGTACTTC. Residues: CASKASYEQYF.

Details on this clonotype: Given a much more abundant clone one base away, this may be a read error. The chain employs TRBV5-5 and TRBJ1-1; D ambiguous. Germline CDR1 SGHKS, CDR2 YYEKEE (reference sequence). V lost 0 bases, J lost 0 bases, and 9 bases lay in between. The CDR3 is made up of 15 amino acids. In nucleotides, the CDR3 is TGTGCCAGCAGCTTGGCCCAAACCATGAACACTGAAGCTTTCTTT. It yields the protein CASSLAQTMNTEAFF.